This is a list of T cell receptor beta chains from one sample in a study of cytomegalovirus exposure and HLA in healthy donors. Here immunoSEQ multiplex PCR was the method, and the copy in TCRdb shows in-frame clones only, minus some. The specimen's table records about 120,000 clones. Material for sequencing was PBMCs. These receptors were collected from a woman in her thirties or forties in good health and CMV-seropositive. Both conserved end residues are part of each CDR3. The order of the fields is V gene, D gene, J gene, CDR3 protein, CDR3 DNA. A D gene is named only where the DNA matches it firmly.

v_call: TRBV6-5; d_call: TRBD1; j_call: TRBJ1-4; cdr3_aa: CASSYDRALNEKLFF; cdr3_nt: TGTGCCAGCAGTTATGACAGGGCGCTAAATGAAAAACTGTTTTTT
v_call: TRBV6-1; d_call: TRBD2; j_call: TRBJ2-5; cdr3_aa: CASVPSGIQETQYF; cdr3_nt: TGTGCCAGCGTTCCCAGCGGGATCCAAGAGACCCAGTACTTC
v_call: TRBV27; d_call: TRBD1; j_call: TRBJ2-2; cdr3_aa: CASSLPGTGPAGELFF; cdr3_nt: TGTGCCAGCAGTCTCCCCGGGACAGGGCCGGCCGGGGAGCTGTTTTTT
v_call: TRBV15; d_call: .; j_call: TRBJ2-5; cdr3_aa: CATSRDGGASRRETQYF; cdr3_nt: TGTGCCACCAGCAGAGATGGGGGGGCCTCTCGTCGAGAGACCCAGTACTTC
v_call: TRBV5-1; d_call: TRBD1; j_call: TRBJ1-6; cdr3_aa: CASSAGQGTTSPLHF; cdr3_nt: TGCGCCAGCAGCGCCGGACAGGGTACAACTTCACCCCTCCACTTT
v_call: TRBV7-3; d_call: .; j_call: TRBJ1-2; cdr3_aa: CASSLGRAEGGYTF; cdr3_nt: TGTGCCAGCAGCTTAGGCAGGGCCGAAGGTGGCTACACCTTC
v_call: TRBV29-1; d_call: TRBD1; j_call: TRBJ1-2; cdr3_aa: CSVGDRVDYGYTF; cdr3_nt: TGCAGCGTGGGGGACAGGGTGGACTATGGCTACACCTTC
v_call: TRBV9; d_call: TRBD2; j_call: TRBJ2-3; cdr3_aa: CASSRGLSGRAFDTQYF; cdr3_nt: TGTGCCAGCAGCCGAGGCCTTAGCGGGAGGGCCTTTGATACGCAGTATTTT
v_call: TRBV11-2; d_call: TRBD2; j_call: TRBJ2-7; cdr3_aa: CASKWASGTGEQYF; cdr3_nt: TGTGCCAGCAAATGGGCTAGCGGGACGGGGGAGCAGTACTTC
v_call: TRBV10-3; d_call: TRBD2; j_call: TRBJ2-1; cdr3_aa: CAIKEAGPGGRSYNEQFF; cdr3_nt: TGTGCCATCAAGGAGGCCGGCCCGGGGGGGCGCTCCTACAATGAGCAGTTCTTC
v_call: TRBV9; d_call: TRBD2; j_call: TRBJ2-7; cdr3_aa: CASSSTSGRYEQYF; cdr3_nt: TGTGCCAGCAGCTCAACTAGCGGGAGGTACGAGCAGTACTTC
v_call: TRBV19; d_call: .; j_call: TRBJ2-5; cdr3_aa: CATAGDTLGTQYF; cdr3_nt: TGTGCCACCGCCGGGGACACCCTGGGGACCCAGTACTTC
v_call: TRBV6-1; d_call: .; j_call: TRBJ2-2; cdr3_aa: CASSERSGANTGELFF; cdr3_nt: TGTGCCAGCAGTGAACGAAGCGGAGCGAACACCGGGGAGCTGTTTTTT
v_call: TRBV6-6; d_call: .; j_call: TRBJ1-1; cdr3_aa: CASSSQGSEAFF; cdr3_nt: TGTGCCAGCAGTTCCCAGGGTTCTGAAGCTTTCTTT
v_call: TRBV11-2; d_call: .; j_call: TRBJ1-4; cdr3_aa: CASSLVGQGEKLFF; cdr3_nt: TGTGCCAGCAGCTTAGTTGGGCAGGGCGAAAAACTGTTTTTT
v_call: TRBV9; d_call: .; j_call: TRBJ1-2; cdr3_aa: CASSAQGGGRGYGYTF; cdr3_nt: TGTGCCAGCAGCGCTCAGGGCGGGGGCCGTGGCTATGGCTACACCTTC
v_call: TRBV10-3; d_call: TRBD1; j_call: TRBJ2-7; cdr3_aa: CAGRPDRAYEQYF; cdr3_nt: TGTGCCGGTCGGCCCGACAGGGCCTACGAGCAGTACTTC
v_call: TRBV27; d_call: .; j_call: TRBJ2-1; cdr3_aa: CASSLSRTREQFF; cdr3_nt: TGTGCCAGCAGTTTATCTCGGACAAGGGAGCAGTTCTTC
v_call: TRBV5-1; d_call: TRBD2; j_call: TRBJ2-6; cdr3_aa: CASSQGLAGPSGANVLTF; cdr3_nt: TGCGCCAGCAGCCAAGGACTAGCGGGGCCCTCTGGGGCCAACGTCCTGACTTTC
v_call: TRBV11-2; d_call: .; j_call: TRBJ2-5; cdr3_aa: CASSLSIKETQYF; cdr3_nt: TGTGCCAGCAGCTTGAGCATCAAAGAGACCCAGTACTTC
v_call: TRBV6-5; d_call: TRBD1; j_call: TRBJ1-4; cdr3_aa: CASRRTGDEKLFF; cdr3_nt: TGTGCCAGCAGACGGACAGGGGACGAAAAACTGTTTTTT
v_call: TRBV28; d_call: TRBD2; j_call: TRBJ2-5; cdr3_aa: CASSSPAGVKETQYF; cdr3_nt: TGTGCCAGCAGTTCCCCGGCGGGAGTAAAGGAGACCCAGTACTTC
v_call: TRBV5-1; d_call: TRBD2; j_call: TRBJ2-1; cdr3_aa: CASSGTSGSGEQFF; cdr3_nt: TGCGCCAGCAGCGGGACTAGCGGGAGCGGTGAGCAGTTCTTC
v_call: TRBV19; d_call: TRBD1; j_call: TRBJ1-1; cdr3_aa: CASSWGLGGGVSTEAFF; cdr3_nt: TGTGCCAGTAGTTGGGGTTTAGGGGGCGGTGTAAGCACTGAAGCTTTCTTT
v_call: TRBV19; d_call: TRBD1; j_call: TRBJ1-4; cdr3_aa: CASTMGQNFEKLFF; cdr3_nt: TGTGCCTCCACCATGGGACAGAACTTCGAAAAACTGTTTTTT
v_call: TRBV15; d_call: TRBD1; j_call: TRBJ1-4; cdr3_aa: CATTPRGLGEKLFF; cdr3_nt: TGTGCCACCACCCCGAGGGGGCTAGGTGAAAAACTGTTTTTT
v_call: TRBV7-2; d_call: .; j_call: TRBJ1-1; cdr3_aa: CASSFTGLTEAFF; cdr3_nt: TGTGCCAGCAGCTTCACAGGGCTCACTGAAGCTTTCTTT
v_call: TRBV19; d_call: .; j_call: TRBJ1-4; cdr3_aa: CASSSRGGRGSEKLFF; cdr3_nt: TGTGCCAGTAGTTCCCGCGGGGGAAGAGGCAGTGAAAAACTGTTTTTT
v_call: TRBV7-9; d_call: .; j_call: TRBJ2-2; cdr3_aa: CASIKLSVTGELFF; cdr3_nt: TGTGCCAGCATAAAGCTATCTGTCACCGGGGAGCTGTTTTTT
v_call: TRBV18; d_call: TRBD1; j_call: TRBJ2-5; cdr3_aa: CASSPRTGSLQETQYF; cdr3_nt: TGTGCCAGCTCACCAAGGACAGGCTCCCTCCAAGAGACCCAGTACTTC
v_call: TRBV5-6; d_call: TRBD2; j_call: TRBJ2-7; cdr3_aa: CASSLRLLAGDSYEQYF; cdr3_nt: TGTGCCAGCAGCTTGAGGCTTCTAGCGGGAGACTCCTACGAGCAGTACTTC
v_call: TRBV10-2; d_call: .; j_call: TRBJ1-5; cdr3_aa: CALGQPQHF; cdr3_nt: TGCGCCCTAGGCCAGCCCCAGCATTTT
v_call: TRBV9; d_call: .; j_call: TRBJ2-6; cdr3_aa: CASSVRGLEANVLTF; cdr3_nt: TGTGCCAGCAGCGTTAGGGGTCTCGAGGCCAACGTCCTGACTTTC
v_call: TRBV2; d_call: TRBD1; j_call: TRBJ2-1; cdr3_aa: CASDPAGQGLYNEQFF; cdr3_nt: TGTGCCAGCGATCCGGCCGGACAGGGATTATACAATGAGCAGTTCTTC
v_call: TRBV4-2; d_call: .; j_call: TRBJ2-4; cdr3_aa: CASSQEVSTQEVQYF; cdr3_nt: TGTGCCAGCAGCCAAGAAGTGTCTACCCAGGAAGTTCAGTACTTC
v_call: TRBV11-3; d_call: .; j_call: TRBJ2-3; cdr3_aa: CASSQGGGITDTQYF; cdr3_nt: TGTGCCAGCAGCCAAGGGGGCGGGATAACAGATACGCAGTATTTT
v_call: TRBV30; d_call: .; j_call: TRBJ1-5; cdr3_aa: CAWSGGTKGQPQHF; cdr3_nt: TGTGCCTGGAGTGGAGGGACAAAGGGTCAGCCCCAGCATTTT
v_call: TRBV7-7; d_call: .; j_call: TRBJ1-3; cdr3_aa: CASSWGPGNTIYF; cdr3_nt: TGTGCCAGCAGCTGGGGGCCTGGAAACACCATATATTTT
v_call: TRBV13; d_call: .; j_call: TRBJ2-1; cdr3_aa: CASSLGTGAYNEQFF; cdr3_nt: TGTGCCAGCAGCTTAGGCACCGGTGCCTACAATGAGCAGTTCTTC
v_call: TRBV7-9; d_call: TRBD2; j_call: TRBJ2-1; cdr3_aa: CASSLGAASGSSEQFF; cdr3_nt: TGTGCCAGCAGCTTAGGGGCGGCTAGCGGGAGCAGTGAGCAGTTCTTC
v_call: TRBV7-9; d_call: TRBD2; j_call: TRBJ2-7; cdr3_aa: CASSSTGTSGKRAYEQYF; cdr3_nt: TGTGCCAGCAGCTCCACCGGGACTAGCGGGAAAAGGGCCTACGAGCAGTACTTC
v_call: TRBV7-2; d_call: .; j_call: TRBJ1-2; cdr3_aa: CASSLDFGQGNIYGYTF; cdr3_nt: TGTGCCAGCAGCTTAGATTTCGGGCAGGGGAATATCTATGGCTACACCTTC
v_call: TRBV25-1; d_call: .; j_call: TRBJ1-5; cdr3_aa: CASSGVWPLNQPQHF; cdr3_nt: TGTGCCAGCTCGGGGGTATGGCCGTTGAATCAGCCCCAGCATTTT
v_call: TRBV15; d_call: TRBD1; j_call: TRBJ2-6; cdr3_aa: CATSIDRGASGANVLTF; cdr3_nt: TGTGCCACCAGCATAGACAGGGGAGCCTCTGGGGCCAACGTCCTGACTTTC
v_call: TRBV30; d_call: TRBD1; j_call: TRBJ1-1; cdr3_aa: CAWSVTGGTEAFF; cdr3_nt: TGTGCCTGGAGTGTGACAGGGGGCACTGAAGCTTTCTTT
v_call: TRBV5-1; d_call: .; j_call: TRBJ1-4; cdr3_aa: CASSLAHRMSTNEKLFF; cdr3_nt: TGCGCCAGCAGCTTGGCTCACAGGATGTCAACTAATGAAAAACTGTTTTTT
v_call: TRBV6-6; d_call: TRBD1; j_call: TRBJ1-2; cdr3_aa: CASGLTGAFPNYGYTF; cdr3_nt: TGTGCCAGCGGACTGACAGGGGCGTTTCCTAACTATGGCTACACCTTC
v_call: TRBV9; d_call: TRBD1; j_call: TRBJ2-5; cdr3_aa: CASSVGTEDRGETQYF; cdr3_nt: TGTGCCAGCAGCGTAGGGACGGAGGACAGGGGAGAGACCCAGTACTTC
v_call: TRBV11-2; d_call: TRBD1; j_call: TRBJ2-1; cdr3_aa: CASTSDRGLGEQFF; cdr3_nt: TGTGCCAGCACCTCAGACAGGGGGCTCGGTGAGCAGTTCTTC
v_call: TRBV27; d_call: TRBD2; j_call: TRBJ2-1; cdr3_aa: CASTALAGDYNEQFF; cdr3_nt: TGTGCCAGCACCGCACTAGCGGGAGATTACAATGAGCAGTTCTTC